Following are 5 T cell receptor beta chains from one sample sequenced in a study of cytomegalovirus exposure and HLA in healthy donors. Researchers ran the PCR with 60 Vbeta and 13 Jbeta primers. TCRdb keeps only in-frame clones here, not all; method: immunoSEQ multiplex PCR. The data contain under 150,000 clones, approximately 80% of them singletons. Specimen: PBMCs. The origin of the receptors is a woman aged 40 to 55 in good health and CMV-seropositive.

The chain couples TRBV2 to TRBJ2-5, with 9 nucleotides matching TRBD2. Germline CDR1 SNHLY, CDR2 FYNNEI. The junction had 5 bases not matched to a gene; V was cut back by 5 bases and J by 10 bases. This CDR3 is 12 amino acids long. The CDR3 is CASSLAGVGQYF. CDR3 DNA sequence: TGTGCCAGCAGTTTAGCGGGGGTGGGCCAGTACTTC.

The chain recombines TRBV5-1 with TRBJ2-5, with a tentative D call TRBD2 (5 bases). Germline lookup yields CDR1 SGHRS and CDR2 YFSETQ. Trimming removed 5 bases from V and 2 bases from J, with 10 bases in between. The length of the CDR3 is 13 residues. Here the CDR3 reads CASSVGEQETQYF. CDR3 nucleotide sequence: TGCGCCAGCAGTGTCGGGGAACAAGAGACCCAGTACTTC.

This chain connects TRBV27 to TRBJ2-7, with TRBD2 matching 8 bases. The germline V gene has CDR1 MNHEY and CDR2 SMNVEV (reference sequence). The length of the CDR3 is 15 residues. Trimming removed 6 bases from V and 6 bases from J; junction bases left unmatched: 13. The CDR3 here is CASSLQGLGAGEQYF. CDR3 nucleotides: TGTGCCAGCAGCCTCCAGGGACTAGGAGCCGGCGAGCAGTACTTC.

The chain uses TRBV7-2 and TRBJ2-4; 9 bases agree with TRBD1. Germline assignment: CDR1 SGHTA and CDR2 FQGNSA. The CDR3 spans 13 residues. V gave up 5 bases and J gave up 7 bases; unmatched junction bases: 3. The CDR3 DNA is TGTGCCAGCAGCCCCGGACAGGGGAACATTCAGTACTTC. Translated, it gives CASSPGQGNIQYF.

The rearrangement links TRBV28 to TRBJ2-1, with D uncertain. Between the trimmed V and J ends, which lost 10 bases and 0 bases, there was a span of 13 bases. Germline-derived CDR1 and CDR2 are MDHEN and SYDVKM. The CDR3 is 14 residues long. CDR3 DNA: TGTGCCACCAAGCGAAGGAGCTCCTACAATGAGCAGTTCTTC. It encodes CATKRRSSYNEQFF. Drawing the rest from reference TRBV28 and TRBJ2-1, the complete variable domain is DVKVTQSSRYLVKRTGEKVFLECVQDMDHENMFWYRQDPGLGLRLIYFSYDVKMKEKGDIPEGYSVSREKKERFSLILESASTNQTSMYLCATKRRSSYNEQFFGPGTRLTVL.